These 30 T cell receptor beta chains came from one sample sequenced in a study of cytomegalovirus exposure and HLA in healthy donors. Use of 60 Vbeta and 13 Jbeta primers characterized the PCR. Generated by immunoSEQ multiplex PCR, the TCRdb table keeps only in-frame clones and is missing some. This sample's table has about 210,000 clones. The sequencing input was PBMCs. These receptor sequences come from a woman in her thirties in good health and CMV-seropositive.

The chain carries TRBV5-1 and TRBJ2-5; TRBD1 matches at 11 bases. The CDR3 runs to 15 residues. The ends lost 3 bases at V and 1 base at J; junction bases unmatched: 2. Germline lookup yields CDR1 SGHRS and CDR2 YFSETQ. The CDR3 protein is CASSYGTGGQETQYF. The CDR3 DNA is TGCGCCAGCAGCTACGGGACAGGGGGCCAAGAGACCCAGTACTTC.

The genes are TRBV18 and TRBJ1-2, with 7 bases lining up with TRBD1. Germline CDR1 and CDR2: KGHSH and LQKENI. This CDR3 spans 13 amino acids. V was pared by 3 bases and J by 5 bases, with 3 bases of the junction left unmatched. CDR3 sequence (DNA): TGTGCCAGCTCACCGGGGACAGATTATGGCTACACCTTC. It yields the protein CASSPGTDYGYTF.

The gene calls are TRBV18 and TRBJ2-7, with D maybe TRBD1 (5 bases). In germline, CDR1 is KGHSH, CDR2 LQKENI. The CDR3 covers 18 residues. Trimming pared 5 bases from V and 0 bases from J, leaving 23 bases between. The DNA of the CDR3 is TGTGCCAGCTCATCCACCGATTCCCCGACAGCACACTCCTACGAGCAGTACTTC. Translation: CASSSTDSPTAHSYEQYF.

The CDR3 sequence: CASRQASGSNYEQYF. The CDR3, as DNA: TGTGCCAGCAGACAAGCTAGCGGGTCCAACTACGAGCAGTACTTC. The V call is TRBV2, the J call TRBJ2-7; TRBD2 matches at 8 bases. The germline gives CDR1 SNHLY, CDR2 FYNNEI. The J segment lost 3 bases and the V segment lost 6 bases, leaving 10 bases of the junction unmatched. The CDR3 runs to 15 residues.

J is TRBJ1-4 and V is TRBV2; maybe TRBD1 (5 bases). The germline CDR1 and CDR2 sequences are SNHLY and FYNNEI. The V end was cut by 6 bases, the J end by 1 base, with 12 bases between. CDR3 size: 15 residues. The CDR3 DNA reads TGTGCCAGCAGGCCTCCCGGGGGAACTAATGAAAAACTGTTTTTT. This codes for CASRPPGGTNEKLFF.

The chain recombines TRBV7-8 with TRBJ2-3; 8 nucleotides line up with TRBD1. The CDR3 runs 16 residues. CDR1 and CDR2 (germline): SGHVS, FQNEAQ. The V and J ends lost 1 base and 2 bases, in that order; junction bases with no gene match: 5. In DNA form, the CDR3 reads TGTGCCAGCAGCTTAGGGACAGGGCCGTACACAGATACGCAGTATTTT. Its translation: CASSLGTGPYTDTQYF.

This chain links TRBV2 with TRBJ1-2; the match to TRBD1 covers 8 bases. V was pared by 7 bases and J by 6 bases, with 7 bases of the junction left unmatched. The germline V gene has CDR1 SNHLY and CDR2 FYNNEI. The CDR3 has 13 amino acids. The CDR3 loop reads CASTQGAEDGYTF. The CDR3, as DNA: TGTGCCAGCACTCAGGGGGCGGAGGATGGCTACACCTTC.

The chain has TRBV11-2 and TRBJ2-1; TRBD2 matches at 10 bases. Germline trimming cut 1 base from V and 7 bases from J; bases unmatched to any gene: 4. The V gene's germline CDR1 is SGHAT and CDR2 FQNNGV. This CDR3 has 15 amino acids. This CDR3 reads CASSLGAGGVNEQFF. The CDR3 region has the DNA TGTGCCAGCAGCTTAGGAGCGGGAGGGGTAAATGAGCAGTTCTTC.

The genes are TRBV9 and TRBJ2-5; weak D call: TRBD1 (5 bases). The germline V and J ends were trimmed by 0 bases and 10 bases, with 13 bases remaining between them. The germline V gene has CDR1 SGDLS and CDR2 YYNGEE. This CDR3 has 13 amino acids. DNA for the CDR3: TGTGCCAGCAGCGTAGCAGGGCAGGGTAGCCAGTACTTC. Translated, it gives CASSVAGQGSQYF.

This chain connects TRBV11-2 to TRBJ2-1, with 10 bases matching TRBD2. Germline trimming cut 4 bases from V and 9 bases from J; bases unmatched to any gene: 9. The CDR3 length is 15 residues. CDR1 SGHAT and CDR2 FQNNGV come from the germline V gene. CDR3 in amino acids: CASSSGLAIFGEQFF. Here the CDR3 DNA reads TGTGCCAGCAGCTCGGGACTAGCGATTTTTGGTGAGCAGTTCTTC.

CDR3 amino acids: CASSLNSEKLFF. The CDR3 DNA follows: TGTGCCAGCAGCTTAAATAGTGAAAAACTGTTTTTT. V and J are TRBV7-9 and TRBJ1-4, with D hard to call. The CDR3 is made up of 12 amino acids. Germline V gives CDR1 SEHNR, CDR2 FQNEAQ (reference sequence). V dropped 2 bases and J dropped 7 bases, with 5 bases sitting between them.

The chain couples TRBV7-2 to TRBJ1-4, with 7 bases fitting TRBD1. V lost 5 bases, J lost 7 bases, and 16 bases stayed unmatched. The CDR3 covers 17 residues. Per germline, CDR1 SGHTA and CDR2 FQGNSA. CDR3 sequence: CASSQQGMGAFGEKLFF. CDR3 coding DNA: TGTGCCAGCAGCCAACAGGGGATGGGGGCCTTTGGTGAAAAACTGTTTTTT.

This chain uses TRBV6-5 with TRBJ2-7; D remains ambiguous. V was clipped by 6 bases and J by 4 bases, with 13 bases between them. The CDR3 length is 13 residues. Germline V gene lookup returns CDR1 MNHEY and CDR2 SVGAGI. CDR3 sequence reads: CASSPPAGYEQYF. The CDR3 DNA reads as TGTGCCAGCAGCCCCCCGGCAGGATACGAGCAGTACTTC.

V is TRBV5-1 and J is TRBJ2-7, with a possible D match to TRBD1 (5 bases). In germline, CDR1 is SGHRS, CDR2 YFSETQ. V lost 0 bases and J 2 bases, leaving 9 bases between the germline ends. This CDR3 is 14 amino acids long. DNA of the CDR3: TGCGCCAGCAGCTTGGACAGGAAAACCTACGAGCAGTACTTC. Protein: CASSLDRKTYEQYF.

V usage is TRBV6-5 and J usage is TRBJ2-5, with unresolved D. CDR1 is MNHEY, CDR2 SVGAGI, per germline. This CDR3 has 16 residues. V was cut by 0 bases and J by 5 bases, with 16 bases left in between. This chain's CDR3 is CASSYSNHPRSETQYF. The CDR3 bases are TGTGCCAGCAGTTACTCGAACCACCCCCGGTCGGAGACCCAGTACTTC.

This chain connects TRBV5-1 to TRBJ2-5, with 7 bases that match TRBD2. The CDR3 sequence is 16 residues long. Germline V gene data show CDR1 as SGHRS and CDR2 as YFSETQ. J was trimmed by 2 bases and V by 0 bases; bases with no gene match: 7. CDR3 nucleotides: TGCGCCAGCAGCTTGGATGGTCTAGCGGTACAAGAGACCCAGTACTTC. It yields the protein CASSLDGLAVQETQYF.

This chain connects TRBV15 to TRBJ1-5; unclear D gene. Germline CDR1 and CDR2: LNHNV and YYDKDF (reference sequence). The CDR3 spans 14 residues. Trimming took off 0 bases at V and 7 bases at J, with 10 bases between the two ends. The CDR3 region is CATSRDQVRQPQHF. The DNA for the CDR3 is TGTGCCACCAGCAGAGATCAGGTCCGGCAGCCCCAGCATTTT.

The CDR3 nucleotides read TGCGCCAGCAGCCAAGACGTAGGAGTATTTCCTGGGGCCAACGTCCTGACTTTC. It encodes CASSQDVGVFPGANVLTF. The chain uses TRBV4-3 and TRBJ2-6; no definite D call. Trimming left V 0 bases short and J 2 bases short, with 14 bases between. CDR3 size: 18 residues. CDR1 is LGHNA, CDR2 YSLEER, per germline.

This chain connects TRBV5-4 to TRBJ1-2; a possible D gene is TRBD1 (5 bases). The CDR3 loop spans 14 amino acids. The germline CDR1 and CDR2 sequences are SGHNT and YYREEE (reference sequence). The V end lost 0 bases, the J end lost 4 bases, and 10 bases lay between the germline ends. CDR3 in amino acids: CASSLGTGSYGYTF. The DNA of the CDR3 is TGTGCCAGCAGCTTGGGTACAGGATCCTATGGCTACACCTTC.

The chain is built from TRBV5-1 and TRBJ1-1, with D possibly matching TRBD1 (5 bases). Trimming pared 2 bases from V and 3 bases from J, leaving 14 bases between. This CDR3 comprises 15 residues. CDR1 and CDR2 (germline): SGHRS, YFSETQ. CDR3 region: CASSFSGGEYTEAFF. CDR3 nucleotides: TGCGCCAGCAGCTTTTCGGGGGGGGAGTACACTGAAGCTTTCTTT.

The V call is TRBV6-5, the J call TRBJ1-1; no firm D call. CDR1 and CDR2 (germline): MNHEY, SVGAGI. Trimming stripped 0 bases from V and 8 bases from J, with 16 bases between. This CDR3 has 15 residues. In DNA, the CDR3 is TGTGCCAGCAGTTACTCTGCCCCAGAAACCAGGGAAGCTTTCTTT. It yields the protein CASSYSAPETREAFF.

The chain joins TRBV5-6 to TRBJ2-5; 8 bases line up with TRBD1. The CDR3 sequence is 14 residues long. The V segment lost 2 bases and the J segment 6 bases; nucleotides outside the gene matches: 6. The V gene's germline CDR1 is SGHDT and CDR2 YYEEEE. The CDR3 loop reads CASSLGQGVKTQYF. Written as DNA, the CDR3 is TGTGCCAGCAGCTTAGGACAGGGTGTAAAGACCCAGTACTTC.

The chain employs TRBV6-5 and TRBJ2-7, with TRBD1 matching over 10 bases. Germline V gene lookup returns CDR1 MNHEY and CDR2 SVGAGI. This CDR3 is built from 15 residues. With 6 bases clipped from V and 0 bases from J, the junction kept 5 bases outside the gene matches. In DNA form, the CDR3 reads TGTGCCAGCAGCCCGGGACAGGGGACCTCCTACGAGCAGTACTTC. Translating it yields CASSPGQGTSYEQYF.

The J gene is TRBJ1-1, the V gene TRBV28; D ambiguous. Trimming took 5 bases from V and 5 from J, leaving 12 bases between them. CDR3 size: 13 residues. Germline CDR1 is MDHEN and CDR2 is SYDVKM. The CDR3 DNA sequence: TGTGCCAGCAGTCAAGGGAGAACAACTGAAGCTTTCTTT. Its protein product is CASSQGRTTEAFF. Full variable domain (outside the CDR3, taken from reference TRBV28 and TRBJ1-1): DVKVTQSSRYLVKRTGEKVFLECVQDMDHENMFWYRQDPGLGLRLIYFSYDVKMKEKGDIPEGYSVSREKKERFSLILESASTNQTSMYLCASSQGRTTEAFFGQGTRLTVV.

The rearrangement uses TRBV7-9 and TRBJ2-7; tentatively, D is TRBD2 (6 bases). Between the trimmed V and J ends, which lost 1 base and 4 bases, there was a span of 8 bases. The CDR3 sequence is 13 residues long. Germline V gene data show CDR1 as SEHNR and CDR2 as FQNEAQ (reference sequence). CDR3: CASSLVGRYEQYF. In nucleotides, the CDR3 is TGTGCCAGCAGCTTAGTAGGGAGGTACGAGCAGTACTTC.

The chain is built from TRBV28 and TRBJ1-5; TRBD1 agrees at 7 bases. The trim removed 5 bases at V and 3 bases at J, leaving 7 bases unmatched. This CDR3 is built from 15 residues. CDR1 and CDR2 from the germline V gene are MDHEN and SYDVKM. In DNA, the CDR3 is TGTGCCAGCAGTCCCGGACAGGTGCTCAATCAGCCCCAGCATTTT. It encodes CASSPGQVLNQPQHF.

The chain has TRBV9 and TRBJ2-3; D gene uncertain. Trimming stripped 4 bases from V and 2 bases from J, with 8 bases between. The CDR3 spans 13 residues. Germline-derived CDR1 and CDR2 are SGDLS and YYNGEE. This chain's CDR3 is CASSSPYTDTQYF. The CDR3 DNA sequence: TGTGCCAGCAGCTCCCCCTACACAGATACGCAGTATTTT.

The CDR3 protein is CASSQENPGNYGYTF. The CDR3 bases are TGCGCCAGCAGCCAAGAAAACCCGGGGAACTATGGCTACACCTTC. The genes are TRBV4-3 and TRBJ1-2, with unresolved D. Germline lookup yields CDR1 LGHNA and CDR2 YSLEER. This CDR3 has 15 amino acids. V lost 0 bases, J lost 2 bases, and 10 bases lay in between.

This sequence joins TRBV11-2 and TRBJ2-2; possible D gene TRBD2, 6 bases. This CDR3 has 16 residues. Trimming cost V 2 bases and J 0 bases, with 10 bases left between them. From germline, CDR1 is SGHAT and CDR2 FQNNGV. CDR3 in amino acids: CASSLLLASNTGELFF. CDR3 sequence (DNA): TGTGCCAGCAGCTTACTTCTAGCGTCGAACACCGGGGAGCTGTTTTTT.

The CDR3 sequence: CASSRGQDGNTGELFF. The CDR3 nucleotides are TGTGCCAGCAGCAGAGGACAGGACGGCAACACCGGGGAGCTGTTTTTT. The rearrangement joins TRBV5-4 to TRBJ2-2, with 7 positions matching TRBD1. Germline assignment: CDR1 SGHNT and CDR2 YYREEE (reference sequence). The CDR3 totals 16 residues. V lost 4 bases and J lost 2; bases outside the gene matches: 8.